Here is one TCR beta chain with its context. The target antigen is unknown. The germline gene is not matched at one end of the junction; a read error may be the cause. TCRdb fed the 5' RACE reads into MiXCR, producing one record per CDR3 protein. The sample has hundreds of thousands of distinct CDR3 sequences; roughly 18% are singletons. The data were obtained in a study of T-cell memory formation after mild COVID-19. Study-wide results and caveats: Whereas later expanders leaned CD4+, clones contracting day 15 to 85 showed a balanced CD4/CD8 makeup. Nothing showed for sure that second-wave clones peaking on day 37 were SARS-CoV-2 specific.

This CDR3 spans 17 amino acids. Germline CDR1 reads KGHSH; CDR2 reads LQKENI. This TCR derives from an adult woman who had mild COVID-19 (a few samples of this study predate the infection). Cell type and time point are not known. Sequenced sample: PBMCs or a T cell subset sorted from them (not recorded which). V is TRBV18 and J is TRBJ2-1; possibly TRBD2 for D (7 bases). This CDR3 reads CASSPPGGTIRRNEQLF. The CDR3 DNA reads as TGTGCCAGCTCACCACCGGGGGGGACAATCAGGCGCAATGAGCAGTTATTC.